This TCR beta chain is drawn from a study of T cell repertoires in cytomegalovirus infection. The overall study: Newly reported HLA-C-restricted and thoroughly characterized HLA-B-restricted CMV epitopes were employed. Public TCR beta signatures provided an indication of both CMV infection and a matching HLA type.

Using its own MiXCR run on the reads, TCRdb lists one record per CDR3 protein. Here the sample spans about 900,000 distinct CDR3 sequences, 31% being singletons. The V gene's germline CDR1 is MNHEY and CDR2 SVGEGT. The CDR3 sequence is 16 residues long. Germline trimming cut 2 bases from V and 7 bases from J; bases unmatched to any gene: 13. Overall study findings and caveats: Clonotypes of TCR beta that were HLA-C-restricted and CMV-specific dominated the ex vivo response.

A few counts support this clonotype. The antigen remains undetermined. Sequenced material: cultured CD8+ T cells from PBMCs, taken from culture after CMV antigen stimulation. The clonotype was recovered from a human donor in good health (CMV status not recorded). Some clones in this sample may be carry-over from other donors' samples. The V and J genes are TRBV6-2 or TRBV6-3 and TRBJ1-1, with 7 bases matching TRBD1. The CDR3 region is CASSYTINRGRIEAFF. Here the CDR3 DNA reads TGTGCCAGCAGTTACACCATAAACAGGGGACGTATTGAAGCTTTCTTT.